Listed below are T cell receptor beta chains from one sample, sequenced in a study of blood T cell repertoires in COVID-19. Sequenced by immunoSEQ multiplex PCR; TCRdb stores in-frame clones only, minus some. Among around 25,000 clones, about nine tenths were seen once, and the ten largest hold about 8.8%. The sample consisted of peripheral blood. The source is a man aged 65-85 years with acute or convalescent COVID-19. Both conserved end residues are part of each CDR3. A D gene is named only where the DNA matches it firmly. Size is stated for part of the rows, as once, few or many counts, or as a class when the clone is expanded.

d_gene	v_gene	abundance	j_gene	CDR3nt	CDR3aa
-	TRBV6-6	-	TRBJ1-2	TGTGCCAGCAGTCTTGACAGGCAGCAGCTTGGCTACACCTTC	CASSLDRQQLGYTF
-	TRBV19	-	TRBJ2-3	TGTGCCAGTACCCCCAGGGGCCCCTCTAGCACAGATACGCAGTATTTT	CASTPRGPSSTDTQYF
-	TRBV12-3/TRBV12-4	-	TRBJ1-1	TGTGCCATCCTGAACAGGAAGAACACTGAAGCTTTCTTT	CAILNRKNTEAFF
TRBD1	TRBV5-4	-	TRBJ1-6	TGTGCCAGCAGCTCCGGGACAGGGGAAAGACCCCTCCACTTT	CASSSGTGERPLHF
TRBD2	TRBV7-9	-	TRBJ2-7	TGTGCCAGCAGTCCCCCCGCTAGCGGCTCCTACGAGCAGTACTTC	CASSPPASGSYEQYF
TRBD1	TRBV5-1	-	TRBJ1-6	TGCGCCAGCAGCGCGGACAGGAGTAATTCACCCCTCCACTTT	CASSADRSNSPLHF
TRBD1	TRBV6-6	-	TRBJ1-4	TGTGCCAGCAGTTACCTGGGACAGACTAATGAAAAACTGTTTTTT	CASSYLGQTNEKLFF
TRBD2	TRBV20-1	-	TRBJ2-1	TGCAGTGCTAGTCCCCTCCTAGCGGGAGACTACAATGAGCAGTTCTTC	CSASPLLAGDYNEQFF
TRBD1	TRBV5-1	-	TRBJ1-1	TGCGCCAGCAGCTTGGACAGGGGAGGCACTGAAGCTTTCTTT	CASSLDRGGTEAFF
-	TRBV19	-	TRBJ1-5	TGTGCCAGTAGGATAAACAGGGATCAGCCCCAGCATTTT	CASRINRDQPQHF
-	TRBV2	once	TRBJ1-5	TGTGCCAGCAGTGAAGCGGAGGGTAGTCAGCCCCAGCATTTT	CASSEAEGSQPQHF
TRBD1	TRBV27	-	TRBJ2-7	TGTGCCAGTTGTTACAGGGGGCGTACCTACGAGCAGTACTTC	CASCYRGRTYEQYF
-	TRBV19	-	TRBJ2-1	TGTGCCAGTAGTACGAGGTGGAGTTCCACTGAGCAGTTCTTC	CASSTRWSSTEQFF
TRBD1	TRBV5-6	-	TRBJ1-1	TGTGCCAGCAGATACGGGACAGGGAATACTGAAGCTTTCTTT	CASRYGTGNTEAFF
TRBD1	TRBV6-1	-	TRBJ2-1	TGTGCCAGCAGTGAAGCCGCGGACAGGGGGCGCCCGGATGAGCAGTTCTTC	CASSEAADRGRPDEQFF
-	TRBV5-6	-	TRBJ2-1	TGTGCCAGCAGCGAGGGACACCTCAATGAGCAGTTCTTC	CASSEGHLNEQFF
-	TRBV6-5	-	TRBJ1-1	TGTGCCAGCAGTTACTTTCGGGATTGGAACACTGAAGCTTTCTTT	CASSYFRDWNTEAFF
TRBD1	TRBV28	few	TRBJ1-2	TGTGCCAGCAGTCCCGCCGGGACAGGGGGCGACTATGGCTACACCTTC	CASSPAGTGGDYGYTF
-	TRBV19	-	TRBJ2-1	TGTGCCAGTACCCCTCCCGCGGGGCCCGTGGACAATGAGCAGTTCTTC	CASTPPAGPVDNEQFF
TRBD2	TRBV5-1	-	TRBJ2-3	TGCGCCAGCAGGTTAATAGCGGGGGACGATACGCAGTATTTT	CASRLIAGDDTQYF
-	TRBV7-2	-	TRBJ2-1	TGTGCCAGCAGCTCCCAGGGGTGGAGGAATGAGCAGTTCTTC	CASSSQGWRNEQFF
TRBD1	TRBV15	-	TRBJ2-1	TGTGCCACCAGCACCCGACAGGGTTCGAACAATGAGCAGTTCTTC	CATSTRQGSNNEQFF
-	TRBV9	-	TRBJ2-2	TGTGCCAGCGGGGGCAGGGCGAACACCGGGGAGCTGTTTTTT	CASGGRANTGELFF
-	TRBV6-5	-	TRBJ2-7	TGTGCCAGCACCGGCGACATCTACGAGCAGTACTTC	CASTGDIYEQYF
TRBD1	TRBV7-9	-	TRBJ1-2	TGTGCCAGCAGCCGACAGGGGACGAACTATGGCTACACCTTC	CASSRQGTNYGYTF
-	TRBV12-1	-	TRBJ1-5	TGTGCCAGCAGCTTTCGGACGGGGATCAATCAGCCCCAGCATTTT	CASSFRTGINQPQHF
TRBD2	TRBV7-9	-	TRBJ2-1	TGTGCCAGCAGCTCTAGCGGAGGGGAGCAGTTCTTC	CASSSSGGEQFF
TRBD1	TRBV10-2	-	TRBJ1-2	TGCGCCAGCGGACAGGGAGAAGGCTACACCTTC	CASGQGEGYTF
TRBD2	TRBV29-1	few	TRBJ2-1	TGCAGCGTTCGGACTAGCGGGGGGGACAATGAGCAGTTCTTC	CSVRTSGGDNEQFF
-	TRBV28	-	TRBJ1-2	TGTGCCAGCAATCGACAGTCTAACTATGGCTACACCTTC	CASNRQSNYGYTF
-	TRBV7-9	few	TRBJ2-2	TGTGCCAGCAGCCACATTCTTCAGGGGACCAACACCGGGGAGCTGTTTTTT	CASSHILQGTNTGELFF
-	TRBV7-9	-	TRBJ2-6	TGTGCCAGCAGCTTAGACAGTCTAATCTCTGGGGCCAACGTCCTGACTTTC	CASSLDSLISGANVLTF
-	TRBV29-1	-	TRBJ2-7	TGCAGCGTTAATAGACGACAGGCAGGGGAGCAGTACTTC	CSVNRRQAGEQYF
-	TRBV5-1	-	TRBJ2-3	TGCGCCAGCAGCCTCGCCCGAGCCCCAGATACGCAGTATTTT	CASSLARAPDTQYF
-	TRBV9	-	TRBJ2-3	TGTGCCAGCAGCGACGAGTTGGGGCTCGGCACAGATACGCAGTATTTT	CASSDELGLGTDTQYF
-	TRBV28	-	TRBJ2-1	TGTGCCAGCAGTTATCAGGGGTACAATGAGCAGTTCTTC	CASSYQGYNEQFF
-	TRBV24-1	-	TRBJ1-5	TGTGCCACCAGTTCACAGGGTGGTAGCAATCAGCCCCAGCATTTT	CATSSQGGSNQPQHF